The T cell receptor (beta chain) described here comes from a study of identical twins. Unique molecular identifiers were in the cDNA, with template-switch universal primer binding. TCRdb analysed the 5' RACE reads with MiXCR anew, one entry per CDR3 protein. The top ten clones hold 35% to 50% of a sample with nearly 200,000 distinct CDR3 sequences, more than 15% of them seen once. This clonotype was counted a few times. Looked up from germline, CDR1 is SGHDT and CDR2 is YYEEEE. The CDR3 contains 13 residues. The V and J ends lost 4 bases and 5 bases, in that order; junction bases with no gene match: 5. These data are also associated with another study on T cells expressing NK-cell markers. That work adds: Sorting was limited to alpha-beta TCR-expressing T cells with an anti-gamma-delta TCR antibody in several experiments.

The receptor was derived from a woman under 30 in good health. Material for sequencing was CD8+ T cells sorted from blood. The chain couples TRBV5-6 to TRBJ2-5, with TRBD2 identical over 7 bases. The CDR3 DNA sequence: TGTGCCAGCAGCACAGGACTAGATGAGACCCAGTACTTC. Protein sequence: CASSTGLDETQYF.